Here is one T cell receptor (beta chain) with its context. As yet, its antigen is unknown. V gave up 2 bases and J gave up 4 bases; unmatched junction bases: 5. This CDR3 has 14 residues. CDR1 is GTSNPN, CDR2 SVGIG, per germline (reference sequence). This PCR relied on a set of 60 Vbeta primers and 13 Jbeta primers. The repertoire was sequenced with immunoSEQ multiplex PCR; TCRdb's copy has only in-frame clones and lacks some. The sample shows 35,000 to 45,000 clones, under 60% of them seen only once. The entry originates in a study of cytomegalovirus exposure and HLA in healthy donors. Whole-study results and caveats: An ancestry cluster, one associated with Asian ancestry, reportedly showed fewer N-insertions than the approximately 700-donor mean in a later analysis. Later analysis showed TCR association rates varying by HLA locus, highest for DRB1 and lowest for HLA-C.

The chain uses TRBV30 and TRBJ1-1; 9 bases fit TRBD1. Sequencing was carried out using PBMCs. The receptor comes from a man aged 55 to 70 in good health and CMV-seronegative. The CDR3 bases are TGTGCCTGGAGTCTCGGGACAGGGTTCACTGAAGCTTTCTTT. Its protein product is CAWSLGTGFTEAFF.